This TCR beta chain was identified in a study of molecular identifiers for immune sequencing clone quantification. Germline V gives CDR1 MNHEY, CDR2 SMNVEV (reference sequence). J was trimmed by 5 bases and V by 6 bases; bases with no gene match: 1. The CDR3 sequence is 13 residues long. TCRdb re-called the PCR reads with MiXCR, one entry per CDR3 protein. The data show a few hundred thousand distinct CDR3 sequences, roughly a quarter seen once. A few counts support this clonotype. Sorting selected naive CD8 T cells with a CD8+CD4-CCR7+CD45RA+ phenotype. The sequenced material came from naive CD8+ T cells from blood, with Jurkat cell RNA spiked in. Noted subset: FACS-sorted CD8+CD4-CCR7+CD45RA+ naive T cells. This sequence originates from a human donor in good health. Some libraries in this study had Jurkat cell RNA spiked in. The chain links TRBV27 to TRBJ2-1, with TRBD2 identical over 10 bases. The chain's CDR3 is CASSTSGNNEQFF. In nucleotides, the CDR3 is TGTGCCAGCAGCACTAGCGGGAACAATGAGCAGTTCTTC.